This T cell receptor beta chain was identified during a study of T cell responses to AZD1222 COVID-19 vaccine. Libraries were prepared by immunoSEQ multiplex PCR; TCRdb keeps only in-frame clonotypes and omits some of them. The data contain around 200,000 clones, 90% to 95% of them seen just once; the ten biggest clones take up approximately 3.9%. After removal of 3 bases from V and 13 bases from J, the junction contained 14 bases not matched to a gene. CDR3 size: 15 residues. Germline CDR1 reads SGHRS; CDR2 reads YFSETQ. This chain joins TRBV5-1 and TRBJ2-5; 11 nucleotides align to TRBD2. The sequencing used peripheral blood, collected on day 0 of AZD1222 vaccination. This receptor was obtained from an adult in good health. DNA for the CDR3: TGCGCCAGCAGCTCCTTAGCGGGGGGGCCAGGGGCCCGGTACTTC. This codes for CASSSLAGGPGARYF.